The clone carrying this TCR beta chain was seen a single time. Only in-frame clones appear in the TCRdb table, and some are missing; sequencing was by immunoSEQ multiplex PCR. The profile shows about 370,000 clones, approximately 90% of them singletons. Donors of Cohort 3 who recovered were those that had two negative PCRs, clearance, or symptom resolution. The germline CDR1 and CDR2 sequences are ENHRY and SYGVKD. The V and J ends lost 3 bases and 4 bases respectively, with 12 bases between them. The CDR3 extends over 14 amino acids. This sample is drawn from a study of blood T cell repertoires in COVID-19. Study summary: Material from acute and convalescent COVID-19 was sourced from the United States, Italy and Spain. From T cells, B-cell-depleted T cells, or PBMCs came the material, which was cDNA or gDNA.

This chain uses TRBV10-3 with TRBJ1-1; no definite D call. The source is a man aged 18 to 30 who had recovered from COVID-19. Sequencing was carried out using PBMCs or T cells enriched from blood (not recorded which). The CDR3 DNA reads TGTGCCATCAGTGATGGAGGAATGAGCACTGAAGCTTTCTTT. Translation: CAISDGGMSTEAFF.